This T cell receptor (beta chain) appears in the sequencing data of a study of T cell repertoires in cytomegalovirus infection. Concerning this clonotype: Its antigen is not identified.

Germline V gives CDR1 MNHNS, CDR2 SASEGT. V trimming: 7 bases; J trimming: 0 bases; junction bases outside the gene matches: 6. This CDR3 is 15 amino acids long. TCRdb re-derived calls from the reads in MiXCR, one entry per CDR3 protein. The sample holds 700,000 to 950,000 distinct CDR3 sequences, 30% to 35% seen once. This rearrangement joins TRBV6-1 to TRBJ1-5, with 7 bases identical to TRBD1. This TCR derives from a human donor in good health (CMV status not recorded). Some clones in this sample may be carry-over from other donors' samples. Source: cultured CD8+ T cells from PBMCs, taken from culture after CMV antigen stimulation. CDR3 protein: CASTLGQYSNQPQHF. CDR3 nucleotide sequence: TGTGCCAGCACCCTGGGACAGTATAGCAATCAGCCCCAGCATTTT.